The 20 T cell receptor beta chains below all came from one sample that was sequenced in a study of T-cell memory formation after mild COVID-19. TCRdb processed the 5' RACE reads anew with MiXCR; each CDR3 protein has one entry. The data contain hundreds of thousands of distinct CDR3 sequences, about a sixth of them singletons. Sample: PBMCs or a T cell subset sorted from them (not recorded which). These receptors were taken from a man aged 18 to 30 who had mild COVID-19 (a few samples of this study predate the infection). Cell type and time point are not known.

This chain uses TRBV12-3 or TRBV12-4 with TRBJ1-5; TRBD1 matches 8 bases. V trimming: 5 bases; J trimming: 8 bases; junction bases outside the gene matches: 8. This CDR3 contains 14 residues. DNA for the CDR3: TGTGCCAGCAGTCTGAGACAGGGGTTTGAGCCCCAGCATTTT. It translates to CASSLRQGFEPQHF.

This sequence joins TRBV29-1 and TRBJ1-4; D gene uncertain. This CDR3 comprises 12 residues. Germline V gene sequence: CDR1 SQVTM, CDR2 ANQGSEA. V was trimmed by 8 bases and J by 0 bases, leaving 7 bases between them. This CDR3 is CSLRPTNEKLFF. CDR3 nucleotide sequence: TGCAGCTTACGGCCAACTAATGAAAAACTGTTTTTT.

This clonotype was observed a handful of times. The chain carries TRBV5-4 and TRBJ2-3, with TRBD2 identical over 12 bases. The ends lost 3 bases at V and 3 bases at J; junction bases unmatched: 8. Per the germline V gene, CDR1 is SGHNT and CDR2 is YYREEE (reference sequence). CDR3 length equals 17 residues. The CDR3 DNA is TGTGCCAGCAGCTCGGGGCTAGCGGGGGGGCGGACAGATACGCAGTATTTT. This sequence encodes CASSSGLAGGRTDTQYF.

The V and J genes are TRBV6-6 and TRBJ1-5; no clear D gene. CDR1 MNHNY and CDR2 SVGAGI come from the germline V gene (reference sequence). CDR3 length: 15 amino acids. The V gene lost 1 base and the J gene lost 0 bases, with 7 bases spanning the gap. Here the CDR3 reads CASSYWEDSNQPQHF. CDR3 sequence (DNA): TGTGCCAGCAGTTACTGGGAGGATAGCAATCAGCCCCAGCATTTT.

This clonotype was seen more than once but under ten times. The conserved phenylalanine or tryptophan normally closing the CDR3 is absent here, so this likely arose from a read error. It is unclear where the CDR3 begins or ends on the DNA, so no DNA is shown, and the CDR3 is as TCRdb lists it. This chain links TRBV6-1 with TRBJ1-1; TRBD1 is the table's D call and was not checked against the DNA. The CDR3 is made up of 10 amino acids, end residues included. Germline-derived CDR1 and CDR2 are MNHNS and SASEGT. CDR3 region: CASSEVAPRL.

The sample holds a few counts of this clonotype. The CDR3 is CASRSPETGLYEQYF. The CDR3 DNA reads as TGTGCCAGCAGGTCCCCGGAGACAGGGTTGTACGAGCAGTACTTC. This rearrangement joins TRBV12-3 or TRBV12-4 to TRBJ2-7, with 7 bases matching TRBD1. The CDR3 has 15 amino acids. The ends lost 6 bases at V and 4 bases at J; junction bases unmatched: 12.

This clonotype was recorded many times. The chain couples TRBV7-9 to TRBJ1-5; D ambiguous. V was pared by 2 bases and J by 2 bases, with 4 bases between. Germline-derived CDR1 and CDR2 are SEHNR and FQNEAQ (reference sequence). The CDR3 totals 13 residues. The chain's CDR3 is CASSLWGNQPQHF. Written as DNA, the CDR3 is TGTGCCAGCAGCTTATGGGGCAATCAGCCCCAGCATTTT. The complete variable domain, with remaining parts taken from reference TRBV7-9 and TRBJ1-5, reads DTGVSQNPRHKITKRGQNVTFRCDPISEHNRLYWYRQTLGQGPEFLTYFQNEAQLEKSRLLSDRFSAERPKGSFSTLEIQRTEQGDSAMYLCASSLWGNQPQHFGDGTRLSIL.

The gene calls are TRBV7-9 and TRBJ2-5; D may correspond to TRBD1 or TRBD2 (5 bases each). V lost 5 bases and J lost 5, with 15 bases in between. Germline values: CDR1 SEHNR, CDR2 FQNEAQ (reference sequence). This CDR3 comprises 14 residues. The DNA for the CDR3 is TGTGCCAGCAGCGGGACGGAAGAACGGGAGACCCAGTACTTC. As protein: CASSGTEERETQYF.

V is TRBV7-2 and J is TRBJ2-3; TRBD2 matches 8 bases. The junction had 5 bases not matched to a gene; V was cut back by 6 bases and J by 6 bases. Germline CDR1 reads SGHTA; CDR2 reads FQGNSA. The CDR3 contains 13 residues. The CDR3, as DNA: TGTGCCAGCAGATTTAGCGGGGAGGATACGCAGTATTTT. Its translation: CASRFSGEDTQYF.

This clonotype has at least ten counts. CDR3: CASSLVWGPSGGPDTQYF. The DNA for the CDR3 is TGTGCCAGCAGCTTAGTTTGGGGGCCTAGCGGGGGCCCAGATACGCAGTATTTT. The chain couples TRBV7-2 to TRBJ2-3; 10 bases are shared with TRBD2. Germline V gene data show CDR1 as SGHTA and CDR2 as FQGNSA. The CDR3 spans 18 residues. The V and J ends lost 1 base and 4 bases, in that order; junction bases with no gene match: 11.

This clonotype was counted only a few times. The CDR3: CASSVMYTDTQYF. CDR3 nucleotides: TGTGCCAGCAGTGTAATGTACACAGATACGCAGTATTTT. V gene TRBV2 combines with J gene TRBJ2-3, with D unresolved. Looked up from germline, CDR1 is SNHLY and CDR2 is FYNNEI. The V end lost 4 bases, the J end lost 2 bases, and 7 bases lay between the germline ends. The CDR3 loop spans 13 amino acids.

Many counts were recorded for this clonotype. V is TRBV6-2 or TRBV6-3 and J is TRBJ2-7; unclear D gene. The CDR3 length is 13 residues. V gave up 0 bases and J gave up 6 bases, with 9 bases separating them. The V gene's germline CDR1 is MNHEY and CDR2 SVGEGT. The CDR3 reads CASSYSGGLEQYV. Written as DNA, the CDR3 is TGTGCCAGCAGTTACTCGGGCGGTCTCGAGCAGTACGTC.

Remarks on this clonotype: The junction differs from germline at one of its ends, possibly a read error. V usage is TRBV24-1 and J usage is TRBJ2-5; D may be TRBD1 (6 bases). The germline CDR1 and CDR2 sequences are KGHDR and SFDVKD. There are 14 residues in the CDR3. Here the CDR3 DNA reads TGTGCCTCCAGTGACGGTGGACAGTTGGAGACCCAGTACTTC. Translating it yields CASSDGGQLETQYF.

This clonotype has a handful of counts. V usage is TRBV7-9 and J usage is TRBJ1-1; no reliable D call. Germline V gene sequence: CDR1 SEHNR, CDR2 FQNEAQ (reference sequence). The CDR3 has 17 residues. The V end was cut by 5 bases, the J end by 1 base, with 20 bases between. This CDR3 is CASSPASLWQANTEAFF. The CDR3 coding sequence is TGTGCCAGCAGCCCCGCCAGCCTTTGGCAGGCGAACACTGAAGCTTTCTTT.

The chain has TRBV27 and TRBJ2-3; D is unresolved. V dropped 5 bases and J dropped 1 base, with 13 bases sitting between them. The germline V gene has CDR1 MNHEY and CDR2 SMNVEV (reference sequence). The CDR3 loop spans 15 amino acids. In DNA, the CDR3 is TGTGCCAGCAGTCTCCGACTTATAGGCACAGATACGCAGTATTTT. This gives the protein CASSLRLIGTDTQYF.

This clonotype was seen only a few times. This chain links TRBV7-2 with TRBJ2-5; D call uncertain. CDR1 SGHTA and CDR2 FQGNSA come from the germline V gene. V was pared by 6 bases and J by 1 base, with 15 bases between. CDR3 length: 15 amino acids. The CDR3 region has the DNA TGTGCCAGCAGTCTGGGGAACCCAGGCCAAGAGACCCAGTACTTC. It codes for CASSLGNPGQETQYF.

The rearrangement uses TRBV5-1 and TRBJ2-3, with 7 bases aligning to TRBD1. Trimming cost V 4 bases and J 4 bases; bases outside gene matches: 12. This CDR3 comprises 16 residues. Germline V CDR1 and CDR2: SGHRS, YFSETQ. The CDR3 loop reads CASSLPKGTVSDTQYF. CDR3 sequence (DNA): TGCGCCAGCAGCCTCCCTAAGGGGACAGTATCAGATACGCAGTATTTT.

In this sample, this clonotype turned up many times. The chain couples TRBV5-1 to TRBJ2-1, with 11 bases identical to TRBD2. The CDR3 sequence is 17 residues long. Germline lookup yields CDR1 SGHRS and CDR2 YFSETQ. The trim removed 4 bases at V and 5 bases at J, leaving 11 bases unmatched. The CDR3 DNA reads TGCGCCAGCAGCCTGGCCCGTCTAGCGGGGGGCCACAATGAGCAGTTCTTC. This encodes CASSLARLAGGHNEQFF.

This clonotype was seen a handful of times. This chain uses TRBV7-2 with TRBJ2-7; D is perhaps TRBD1 (6 bases). Germline V CDR1 and CDR2: SGHTA, FQGNSA. The CDR3 is 15 residues long. V dropped 3 bases and J dropped 2 bases, with 14 bases sitting between them. The CDR3 sequence is CASSLWETGPYEQYF. DNA of the CDR3: TGTGCCAGCAGCTTGTGGGAGACAGGCCCCTACGAGCAGTACTTC.

This clonotype was recorded at least ten times. This rearrangement joins TRBV29-1 to TRBJ2-3; 7 nucleotides line up with TRBD2. CDR1 and CDR2 from the germline V gene are SQVTM and ANQGSEA. The CDR3 sequence is 13 residues long. Trimming took 3 bases from V and 1 from J; bases not matched to a gene: 1. The DNA of the CDR3 is TGCAGCGTTGACCGGGGGGGCACAGATACGCAGTATTTT. Encoded protein: CSVDRGGTDTQYF.